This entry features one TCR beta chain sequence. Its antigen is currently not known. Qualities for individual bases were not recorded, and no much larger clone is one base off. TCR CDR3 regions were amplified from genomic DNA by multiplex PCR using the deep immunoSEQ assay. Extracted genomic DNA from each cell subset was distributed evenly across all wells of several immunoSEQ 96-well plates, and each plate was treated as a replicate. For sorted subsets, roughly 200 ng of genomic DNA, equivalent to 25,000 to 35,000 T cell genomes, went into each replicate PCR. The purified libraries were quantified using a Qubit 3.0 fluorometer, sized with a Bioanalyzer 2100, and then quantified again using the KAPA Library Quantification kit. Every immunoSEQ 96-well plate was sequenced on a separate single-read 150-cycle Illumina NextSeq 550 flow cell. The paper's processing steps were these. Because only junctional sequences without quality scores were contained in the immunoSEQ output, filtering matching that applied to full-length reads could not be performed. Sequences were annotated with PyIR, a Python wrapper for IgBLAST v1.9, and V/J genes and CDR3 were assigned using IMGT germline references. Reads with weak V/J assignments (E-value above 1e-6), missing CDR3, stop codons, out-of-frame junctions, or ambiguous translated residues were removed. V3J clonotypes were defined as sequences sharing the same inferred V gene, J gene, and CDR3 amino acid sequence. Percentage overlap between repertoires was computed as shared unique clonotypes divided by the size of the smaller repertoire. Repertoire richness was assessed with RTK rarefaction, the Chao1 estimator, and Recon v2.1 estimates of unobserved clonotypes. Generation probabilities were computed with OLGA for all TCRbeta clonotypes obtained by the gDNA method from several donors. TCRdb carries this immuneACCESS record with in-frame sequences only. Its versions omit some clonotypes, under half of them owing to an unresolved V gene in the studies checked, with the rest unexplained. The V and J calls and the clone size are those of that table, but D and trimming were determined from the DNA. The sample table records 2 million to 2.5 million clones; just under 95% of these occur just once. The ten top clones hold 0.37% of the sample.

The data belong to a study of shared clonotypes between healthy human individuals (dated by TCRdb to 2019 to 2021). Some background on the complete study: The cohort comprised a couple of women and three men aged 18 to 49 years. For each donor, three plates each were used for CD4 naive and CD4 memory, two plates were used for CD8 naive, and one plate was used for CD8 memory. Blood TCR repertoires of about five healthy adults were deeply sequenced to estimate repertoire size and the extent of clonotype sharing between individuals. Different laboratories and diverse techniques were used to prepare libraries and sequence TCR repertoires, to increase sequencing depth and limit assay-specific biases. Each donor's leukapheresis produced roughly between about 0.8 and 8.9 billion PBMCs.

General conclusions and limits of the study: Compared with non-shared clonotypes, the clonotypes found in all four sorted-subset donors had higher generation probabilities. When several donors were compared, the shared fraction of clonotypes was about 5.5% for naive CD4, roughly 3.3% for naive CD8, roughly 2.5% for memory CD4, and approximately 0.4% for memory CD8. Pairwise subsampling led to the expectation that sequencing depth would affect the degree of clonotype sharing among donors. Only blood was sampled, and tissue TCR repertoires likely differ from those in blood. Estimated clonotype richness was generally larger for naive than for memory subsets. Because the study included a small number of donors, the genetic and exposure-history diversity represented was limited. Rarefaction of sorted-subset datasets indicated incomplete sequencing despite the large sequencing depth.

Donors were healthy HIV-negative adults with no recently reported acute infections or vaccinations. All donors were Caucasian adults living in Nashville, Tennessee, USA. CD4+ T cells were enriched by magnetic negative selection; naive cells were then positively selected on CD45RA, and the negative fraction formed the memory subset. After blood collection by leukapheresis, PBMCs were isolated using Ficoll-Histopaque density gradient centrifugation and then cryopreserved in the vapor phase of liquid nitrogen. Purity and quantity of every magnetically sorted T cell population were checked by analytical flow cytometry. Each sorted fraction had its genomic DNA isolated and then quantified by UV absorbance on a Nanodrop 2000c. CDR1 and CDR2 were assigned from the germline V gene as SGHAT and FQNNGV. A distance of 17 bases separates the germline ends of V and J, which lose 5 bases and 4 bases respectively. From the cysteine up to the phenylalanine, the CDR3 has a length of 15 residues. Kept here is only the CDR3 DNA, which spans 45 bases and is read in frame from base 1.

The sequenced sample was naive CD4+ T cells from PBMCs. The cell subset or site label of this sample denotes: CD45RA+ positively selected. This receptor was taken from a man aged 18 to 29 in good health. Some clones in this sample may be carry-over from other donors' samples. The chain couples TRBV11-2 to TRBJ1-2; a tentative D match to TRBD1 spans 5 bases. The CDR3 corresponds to CASSKGQGSSYGYTF. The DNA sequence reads TGTGCCAGCAGCAAAGGACAAGGATCTAGCTATGGCTACACCTTC. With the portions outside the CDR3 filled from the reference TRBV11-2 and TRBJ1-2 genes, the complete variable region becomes EAGVAQSPRYKIIEKRQSVAFWCNPISGHATLYWYQQILGQGPKLLIQFQNNGVVDDSQLPKDRFSAERLKGVDSTLKIQPAKLEDSAVYLCASSKGQGSSYGYTFGSGTRLTVV.